Included here is one T cell receptor (beta chain) sequence, with context. These data belong to a study of OX40 agonist ivuxolimab in advanced cancers. Across the study: The study gave patients intravenous ivuxolimab at 0.01 to 10 mg/kg every 2 weeks.

The method was immunoSEQ multiplex PCR; TCRdb's version includes in-frame clones alone and lacks a portion of them. The data contain 35,000 to 45,000 clones, about 90% of them singletons. Patients who had autoimmune disease history or got systemic immunosuppression were left out. Researchers took blood at baseline, on cycle 4 day 1, and on cycle 7 day 1. The sample was CD4+ or CD8+ T cells sorted from blood, taken in a trial of the OX40 agonist ivuxolimab. This sequence was found in an adult with an advanced solid tumor such as melanoma, head and neck, liver or kidney cancer.

CDR3 residues: CSVLRETQYF. As DNA, the CDR3 is TGCAGCGTCCTGCGGGAGACCCAGTACTTC. The gene calls are TRBV29-1 and TRBJ2-5; no reliable D call. Deletions cut 6 bases from V and 5 bases from J, with 7 bases between. Germline-derived CDR1 and CDR2 are SQVTM and ANQGSEA. CDR3 length: 10 residues.